Below are 5 T cell receptor beta chains sequenced from a single sample in a study of T cell responses to AZD1222 COVID-19 vaccine. Profiling relied on immunoSEQ multiplex PCR, and the TCRdb table lists in-frame clones only, not all of them. The profile covers 75,000 to 100,000 clones, with 80% to 95% appearing a single time and roughly 3% taken by the ten largest. Sequencing was performed on peripheral blood, taken 28 days after the second AZD1222 dose. Receptors originate from an adult who received the AZD1222 COVID-19 vaccine.

The J gene is TRBJ1-4, the V gene TRBV24-1; TRBD1 is a possible D gene (5 bases). The CDR3 consists of 13 residues. V was trimmed by 7 bases and J by 10 bases, leaving 15 bases between them. Germline V gene lookup returns CDR1 KGHDR and CDR2 SFDVKD. The CDR3 DNA sequence: TGTGCCACCAGGGGGGACCCGGAGGGAAAACTGTTTTTT. Translating gives CATRGDPEGKLFF.

This rearrangement joins TRBV30 to TRBJ1-1; possible D gene TRBD1, 5 bases. Per the germline V gene, CDR1 is GTSNPN and CDR2 is SVGIG (reference sequence). The V gene lost 4 bases and the J gene lost 1 base, with 10 bases spanning the gap. CDR3 length: 13 amino acids. The CDR3 loop reads CAWKFGTNTEAFF. CDR3 DNA sequence: TGTGCCTGGAAGTTTGGGACGAACACTGAAGCTTTCTTT.

This rearrangement joins TRBV30 to TRBJ1-5, with D possibly TRBD1 on 6 matching bases. The CDR3 sequence is 13 residues long. CDR1 is GTSNPN and CDR2 is SVGIG in the germline V gene (reference sequence). Between the trimmed V and J ends, which lost 2 bases and 4 bases, there was a span of 9 bases. The CDR3 DNA is TGTGCCTGGAGTAGGGACAAGAATCAGCCCCAGCATTTT. Its protein is CAWSRDKNQPQHF.

The V gene is TRBV28, the J gene TRBJ1-5, with D unclear. The germline CDR1 and CDR2 sequences are MDHEN and SYDVKM. The V end was cut by 7 bases, the J end by 2 bases, with 15 bases between. The CDR3 consists of 15 residues. CDR3 DNA: TGTGCCAGCAAAATGTCCCTGGGAGGCAATCAGCCCCAGCATTTT. This translates into CASKMSLGGNQPQHF. The complete variable domain, with remaining parts taken from reference TRBV28 and TRBJ1-5, reads DVKVTQSSRYLVKRTGEKVFLECVQDMDHENMFWYRQDPGLGLRLIYFSYDVKMKEKGDIPEGYSVSREKKERFSLILESASTNQTSMYLCASKMSLGGNQPQHFGDGTRLSIL.

This chain links TRBV4-1 with TRBJ2-7; possible D gene TRBD2, 5 bases. Per the germline V gene, CDR1 is MGHRA and CDR2 is YSYEKL. The CDR3 has 14 residues. The V end was cut by 2 bases, the J end by 2 bases, with 10 bases between. CDR3 residues: CASSQSAGTYEQYF. The CDR3 bases are TGCGCCAGCAGCCAATCTGCGGGTACCTACGAGCAGTACTTC.